The sample holds a few counts of the clone carrying this T cell receptor (beta chain). The antigen is not known. This CDR3 has 14 residues. Trimming removed 0 bases at V and 7 bases at J, with 10 bases between. In building TCR beta libraries, iRepertoire HTBI primers were used together with Arm-PCR of CDR3 regions. TCRdb re-analysed the multiplex PCR reads in MiXCR, keeping a single row per CDR3 protein. The sample shows under 700,000 distinct CDR3 sequences, around 16% of them seen only once. This sample is part of a study of regulatory T cells in long-lasting Graves disease. Study-wide results and limits: Segments TRBV28, TRBJ1-2 and TRBJ2-5 showed preferential usage in persistent disease.

Stated time point: newly diagnosed GD, antithyroid drugs for less than 3 months. Following extraction of RNA from PBMCs, that RNA was used to make the TCR library. American Thyroid Association guidelines defined Graves' disease diagnosis. The sample was also reused in another study, on T cells in Graves' hyperthyroidism and ophthalmopathy. As that study records: Absent ophthalmopathy progression within 18 months defined stable Graves' hyperthyroidism.

The genes are TRBV12-3 or TRBV12-4 and TRBJ1-5; no firm D call. This receptor was taken from a woman in her forties or fifties with Graves disease. Sample: peripheral blood mononuclear cells (PBMCs), taken at new diagnosis, from a patient treated with antithyroid drugs. The DNA for the CDR3 is TGTGCCAGCAGTTTAGCGCTTGGAGTGCAGCCCCAGCATTTT. This sequence encodes CASSLALGVQPQHF.